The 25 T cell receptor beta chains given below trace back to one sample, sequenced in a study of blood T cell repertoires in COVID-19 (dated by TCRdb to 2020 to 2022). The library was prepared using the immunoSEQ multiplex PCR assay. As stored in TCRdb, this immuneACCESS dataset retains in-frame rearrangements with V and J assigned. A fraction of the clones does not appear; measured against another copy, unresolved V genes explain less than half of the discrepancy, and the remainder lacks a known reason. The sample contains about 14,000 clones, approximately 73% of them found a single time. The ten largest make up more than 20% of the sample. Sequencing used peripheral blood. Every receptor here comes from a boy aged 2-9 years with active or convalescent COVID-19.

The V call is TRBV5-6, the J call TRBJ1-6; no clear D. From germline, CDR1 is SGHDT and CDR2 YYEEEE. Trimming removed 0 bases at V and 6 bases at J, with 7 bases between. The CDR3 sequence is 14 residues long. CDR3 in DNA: TGTGCCAGCAGCTTGGAGCCTGGTAATTCACCCCTCCACTTT. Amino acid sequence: CASSLEPGNSPLHF. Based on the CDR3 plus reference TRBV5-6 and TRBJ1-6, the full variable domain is DAGVTQSPTHLIKTRGQQVTLRCSPKSGHDTVSWYQQALGQGPQFIFQYYEEEERQRGNFPDRFSGHQFPNYSSELNVNALLLGDSALYLCASSLEPGNSPLHFGNGTRLTVT.

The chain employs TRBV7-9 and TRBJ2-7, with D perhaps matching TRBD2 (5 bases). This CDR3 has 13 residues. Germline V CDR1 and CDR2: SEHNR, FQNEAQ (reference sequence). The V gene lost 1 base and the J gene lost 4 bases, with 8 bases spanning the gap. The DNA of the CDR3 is TGTGCCAGCAGCTTAGTAGGAGGTTACGAGCAGTACTTC. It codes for CASSLVGGYEQYF.

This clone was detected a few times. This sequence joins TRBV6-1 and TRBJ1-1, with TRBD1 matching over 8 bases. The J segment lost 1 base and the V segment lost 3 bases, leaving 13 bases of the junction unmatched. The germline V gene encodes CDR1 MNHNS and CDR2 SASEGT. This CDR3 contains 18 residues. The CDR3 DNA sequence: TGTGCCAGCAGTGACCTGACCTCCGACAGGGGACAGAACACTGAAGCTTTCTTT. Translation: CASSDLTSDRGQNTEAFF.

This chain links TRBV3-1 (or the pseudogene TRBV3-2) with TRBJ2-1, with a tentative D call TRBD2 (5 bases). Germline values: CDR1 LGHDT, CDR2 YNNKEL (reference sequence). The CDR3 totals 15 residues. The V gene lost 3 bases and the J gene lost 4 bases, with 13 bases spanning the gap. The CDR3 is CASSQRLALYNEQFF. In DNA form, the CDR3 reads TGTGCCAGCAGCCAGCGTCTAGCTCTGTACAATGAGCAGTTCTTC.

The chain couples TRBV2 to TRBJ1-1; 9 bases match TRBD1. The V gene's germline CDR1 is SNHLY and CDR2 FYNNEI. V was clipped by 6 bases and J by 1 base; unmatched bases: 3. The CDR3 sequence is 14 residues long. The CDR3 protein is CASRGTGKNTEAFF. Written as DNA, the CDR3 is TGTGCCAGCAGGGGGACAGGGAAGAACACTGAAGCTTTCTTT.

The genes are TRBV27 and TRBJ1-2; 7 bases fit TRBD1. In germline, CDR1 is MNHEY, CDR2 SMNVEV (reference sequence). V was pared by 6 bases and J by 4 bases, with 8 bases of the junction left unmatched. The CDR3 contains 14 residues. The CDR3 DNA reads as TGTGCCAGCAGCTGGGACAGTACCACCTATGGCTACACCTTC. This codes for CASSWDSTTYGYTF.

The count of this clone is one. The CDR3 coding sequence is TGTGCCAGCAGCTTAGTAGGCGGGGGGAGCACAGATACGCAGTATTTT. Amino acid sequence: CASSLVGGGSTDTQYF. This chain joins TRBV7-8 and TRBJ2-3, with 8 nucleotides matching TRBD2. V was clipped by 1 base and J by 0 bases; unmatched bases: 3. The V gene's germline CDR1 is SGHVS and CDR2 FQNEAQ. CDR3 length: 16 residues.

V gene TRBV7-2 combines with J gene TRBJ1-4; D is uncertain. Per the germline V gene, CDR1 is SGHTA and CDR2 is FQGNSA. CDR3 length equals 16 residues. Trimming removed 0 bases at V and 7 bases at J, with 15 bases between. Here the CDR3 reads CASSLAPRTVIEKLFF. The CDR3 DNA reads TGTGCCAGCAGCTTAGCGCCAAGGACTGTTATTGAAAAACTGTTTTTT.

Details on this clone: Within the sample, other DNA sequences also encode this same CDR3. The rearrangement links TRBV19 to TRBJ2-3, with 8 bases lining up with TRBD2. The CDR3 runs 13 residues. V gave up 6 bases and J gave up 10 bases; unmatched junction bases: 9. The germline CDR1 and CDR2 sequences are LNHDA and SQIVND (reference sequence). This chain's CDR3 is CASSGGTRRAQYF. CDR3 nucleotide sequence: TGTGCCAGTAGCGGGGGGACTAGGAGAGCGCAGTATTTT.

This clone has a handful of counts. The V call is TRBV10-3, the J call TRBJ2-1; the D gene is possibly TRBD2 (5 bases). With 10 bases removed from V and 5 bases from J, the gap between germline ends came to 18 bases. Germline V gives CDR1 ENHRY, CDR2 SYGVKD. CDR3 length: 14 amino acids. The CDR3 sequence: CASGGQIFHNEQFF. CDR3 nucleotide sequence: TGTGCCAGCGGCGGGCAGATATTCCACAATGAGCAGTTCTTC.

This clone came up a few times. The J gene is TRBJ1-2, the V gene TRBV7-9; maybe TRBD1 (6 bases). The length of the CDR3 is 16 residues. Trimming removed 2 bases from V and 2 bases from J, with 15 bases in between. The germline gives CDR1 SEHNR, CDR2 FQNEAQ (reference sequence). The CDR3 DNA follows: TGTGCCAGCAGCTTATTGAACAGGGAGTTAAACTATGGCTACACCTTC. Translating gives CASSLLNRELNYGYTF.

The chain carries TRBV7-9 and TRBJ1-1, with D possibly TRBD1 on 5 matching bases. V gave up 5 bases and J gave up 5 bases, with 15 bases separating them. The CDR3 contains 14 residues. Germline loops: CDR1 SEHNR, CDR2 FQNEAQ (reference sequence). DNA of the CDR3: TGTGCCAGCAGCCCCGAAGCAGGGCGAACTGAAGCTTTCTTT. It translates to CASSPEAGRTEAFF.

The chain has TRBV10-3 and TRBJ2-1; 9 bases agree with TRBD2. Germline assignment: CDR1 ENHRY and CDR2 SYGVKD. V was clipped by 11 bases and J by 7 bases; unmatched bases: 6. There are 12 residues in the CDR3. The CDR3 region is CASEGLANEQFF. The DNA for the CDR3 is TGTGCCTCCGAGGGACTAGCAAATGAGCAGTTCTTC.

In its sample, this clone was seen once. For the CDR3, the DNA is TGTGCCAGCAGACAGAATAATTCACCCCTCCACTTT. This codes for CASRQNNSPLHF. The chain employs TRBV6-1 and TRBJ1-6; no clear D. Trimming took off 6 bases at V and 5 bases at J, with 5 bases between the two ends. Germline V gives CDR1 MNHNS, CDR2 SASEGT. The CDR3 length is 12 residues.

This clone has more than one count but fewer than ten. CDR3 sequence (DNA): TGTGCCAGTCAAGCGGGGGGGCGTCAGAATGAGCAGTTCTTC. Its translation is CASQAGGRQNEQFF. The chain employs TRBV27 and TRBJ2-1; 10 positions agree with TRBD2. The junction had 9 bases not matched to a gene; V was cut back by 9 bases and J by 7 bases. The CDR3 runs to 14 residues. Germline V gene sequence: CDR1 MNHEY, CDR2 SMNVEV (reference sequence).

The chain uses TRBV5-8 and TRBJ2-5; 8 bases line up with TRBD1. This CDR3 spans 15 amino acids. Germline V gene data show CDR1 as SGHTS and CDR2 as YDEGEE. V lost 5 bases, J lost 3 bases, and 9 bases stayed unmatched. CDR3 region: CASRGPGQAKETQYF. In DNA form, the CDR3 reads TGTGCCAGCAGAGGCCCGGGACAGGCTAAAGAGACCCAGTACTTC.

CDR3 residues: CASKSGEKGGELFF. The CDR3 DNA reads TGTGCCAGCAAGTCAGGGGAGAAGGGCGGGGAGCTGTTTTTT. The chain joins TRBV2 to TRBJ2-2; D possibly corresponds to TRBD1 (6 bases). Trimming removed 7 bases from V and 7 bases from J, with 16 bases in between. This CDR3 is 14 amino acids long. Germline values: CDR1 SNHLY, CDR2 FYNNEI. The whole variable domain, remainder taken from reference TRBV2 and TRBJ2-2, is EPEVTQTPSHQVTQMGQEVILRCVPISNHLYFYWYRQILGQKVEFLVSFYNNEISEKSEIFDDQFSVERPDGSNFTLKIRSTKLEDSAMYFCASKSGEKGGELFFGEGSRLTVL.

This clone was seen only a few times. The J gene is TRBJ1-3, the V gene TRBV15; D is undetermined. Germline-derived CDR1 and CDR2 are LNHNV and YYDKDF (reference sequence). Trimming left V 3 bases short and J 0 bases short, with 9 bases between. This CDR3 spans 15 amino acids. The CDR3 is CATSRAGNSGNTIYF. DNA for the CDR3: TGTGCCACCAGCAGGGCGGGTAACTCTGGAAACACCATATATTTT.

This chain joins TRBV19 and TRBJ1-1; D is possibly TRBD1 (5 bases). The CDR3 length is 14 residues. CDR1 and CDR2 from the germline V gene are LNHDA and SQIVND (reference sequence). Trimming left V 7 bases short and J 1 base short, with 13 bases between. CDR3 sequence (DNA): TGTGCCAGTATAAAGGGGAGGAAGAACACTGAAGCTTTCTTT. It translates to CASIKGRKNTEAFF.

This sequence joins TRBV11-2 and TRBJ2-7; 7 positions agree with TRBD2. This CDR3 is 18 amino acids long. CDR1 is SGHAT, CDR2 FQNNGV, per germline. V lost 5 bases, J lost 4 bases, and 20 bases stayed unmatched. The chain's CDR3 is CASSPLARERRGIYEQYF. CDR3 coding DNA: TGTGCCAGCAGCCCCCTGGCCAGAGAGCGGCGGGGGATTTACGAGCAGTACTTC.

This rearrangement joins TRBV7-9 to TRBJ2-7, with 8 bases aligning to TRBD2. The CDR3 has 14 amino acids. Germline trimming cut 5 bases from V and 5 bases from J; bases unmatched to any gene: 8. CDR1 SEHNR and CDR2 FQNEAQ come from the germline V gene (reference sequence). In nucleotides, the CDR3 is TGTGCCAGCAGCGTCCTCAGCGGGAGCCACGAGCAGTACTTC. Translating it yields CASSVLSGSHEQYF.

The CDR3 loop reads CASTPQTGVHEQFF. DNA for the CDR3: TGTGCCAGTACCCCCCAGACAGGGGTCCATGAGCAGTTCTTC. The chain couples TRBV19 to TRBJ2-1, with TRBD1 matching 8 bases. The germline CDR1 and CDR2 sequences are LNHDA and SQIVND (reference sequence). Trimming removed 7 bases from V and 8 bases from J; junction bases left unmatched: 10. The CDR3 covers 14 residues.

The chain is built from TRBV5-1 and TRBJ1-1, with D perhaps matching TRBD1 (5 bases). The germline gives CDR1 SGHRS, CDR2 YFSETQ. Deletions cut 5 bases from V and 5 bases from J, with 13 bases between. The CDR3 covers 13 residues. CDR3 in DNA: TGCGCCAGCAGTCCGGTGGGGGGAACTGAAGCTTTCTTT. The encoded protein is CASSPVGGTEAFF.

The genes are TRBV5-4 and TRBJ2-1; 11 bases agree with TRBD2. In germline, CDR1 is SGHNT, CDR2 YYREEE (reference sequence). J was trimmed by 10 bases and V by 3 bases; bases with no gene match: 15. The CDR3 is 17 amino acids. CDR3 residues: CASSSGTSGGGLTEQFF. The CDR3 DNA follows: TGTGCCAGCAGCTCTGGAACTAGCGGGGGTGGGTTAACGGAGCAGTTCTTC. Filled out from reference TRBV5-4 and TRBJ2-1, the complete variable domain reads ETGVTQSPTHLIKTRGQQVTLRCSSQSGHNTVSWYQQALGQGPQFIFQYYREEENGRGNFPPRFSGLQFPNYSSELNVNALELDDSALYLCASSSGTSGGGLTEQFFGPGTRLTVL.

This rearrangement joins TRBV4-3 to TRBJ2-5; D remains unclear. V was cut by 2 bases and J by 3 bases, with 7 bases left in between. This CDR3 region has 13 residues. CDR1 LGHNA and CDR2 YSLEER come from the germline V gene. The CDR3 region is CASSQFSKETQYF. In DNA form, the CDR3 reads TGCGCCAGCAGCCAATTTAGCAAAGAGACCCAGTACTTC.